The entry below describes one T cell receptor beta chain. Antigen specificity is unknown. Time point specified: week 23, last vaccination. Vaccinated patients received 300 ug of mutant IDH1 20-mer peptide per dose, with topical imiquimod. This table comes from immunoSEQ multiplex PCR, and its TCRdb copy is limited to in-frame clones, with some not included. The table includes around 85,000 clones, roughly 85% detected once. This sample stems from a study of a mutant IDH1 vaccine in newly diagnosed glioma. Study in general: Sex among treated patients split roughly 62% male, about 40% female; mean age was around 40 years. Receipt of radiotherapy, temozolomide, or both preceded the study, and most received both. Overall study findings and caveats: Pseudoprogression seemed unlinked to shifts in top peripheral T cell clonotypes.

The CDR3 has 12 amino acids. With 5 bases removed from V and 1 base from J, the gap between germline ends came to 5 bases. In germline, CDR1 is SEHNR, CDR2 FQNEAQ (reference sequence). Sequencing was performed on PBMCs, taken from a glioma patient whose treatment included an IDH1 peptide vaccine. The chain is built from TRBV7-9 and TRBJ1-2; D is ambiguous. This receptor was taken from a young man with glioma. Some clones in this sample may be carry-over from other donors' samples. The CDR3 nucleotides read TGTGCCAGCAGCGGGGTTAACTATGGCTACACCTTC. Protein: CASSGVNYGYTF.